The TCR beta chain described here comes from a study of T-cell memory formation after mild COVID-19. Study context: The study found TCR clusters largely donor specific.

TCRdb called the 5' RACE reads again in MiXCR, with one record for every CDR3 protein. The sample lists 300,000 to 350,000 distinct CDR3 sequences, approximately 20% occurring once. The junction had 4 bases not matched to a gene; V was cut back by 4 bases and J by 5 bases. Germline CDR1 and CDR2: SGHTA and FQGTGA. This CDR3 region has 15 residues. In this sample, this clonotype turned up a few times. Antigen: not known. Study conclusions and caveats: CD4+ contracting clones were mainly CM and EM; CD8+ ones, EMRA.

The sequence came from a man between 18 and 35 years old who had mild COVID-19 (a few samples of this study predate the infection). Cell type and time point are not known. The genes are TRBV7-3 and TRBJ2-1, with 11 bases identical to TRBD2. Sequenced sample: PBMCs or a T cell subset sorted from them (not recorded which). As DNA, the CDR3 is TGTGCCAGCAGCTCCCGGGGACTAGCGGACAATGAGCAGTTCTTC. It yields the protein CASSSRGLADNEQFF.